These 2 T cell receptor beta chains originate from one sample sequenced in a study of cytomegalovirus exposure and HLA in healthy donors. Researchers ran the PCR with 60 Vbeta and 13 Jbeta primers. Data came from immunoSEQ multiplex PCR; TCRdb stores just in-frame clones and leaves some out. The sample shows over 150,000 clones, roughly 78% of them seen only once. The specimen sequenced was PBMCs. These receptors all come from a man aged 35 to 55 in good health and CMV-seronegative.

This rearrangement joins TRBV19 to TRBJ1-5; possibly TRBD1 for D (6 bases). V lost 7 bases and J lost 6, with 22 bases in between. This CDR3 region has 16 residues. CDR1 is LNHDA, CDR2 SQIVND, per germline (reference sequence). The CDR3 sequence is CASTNPLAGGGQPQHF. The DNA for the CDR3 is TGTGCCAGTACCAACCCCTTGGCGGGGGGCGGTCAGCCCCAGCATTTT.

The rearrangement links TRBV5-1 to TRBJ2-3; 13 nucleotides line up with TRBD2. CDR1 SGHRS and CDR2 YFSETQ come from the germline V gene. With 6 bases clipped from V and 4 bases from J, the junction kept 14 bases outside the gene matches. CDR3 length: 18 amino acids. The DNA of the CDR3 is TGCGCCAGCACCACTAGCGGGAGGGCTGGTAATGGAGCAGATACGCAGTATTTT. Amino acids: CASTTSGRAGNGADTQYF.